One and the same sample provided the 17 T cell receptor beta chains below, sequenced in a study of cytomegalovirus exposure and HLA in healthy donors. The PCR made use of 60 Vbeta and 13 Jbeta primers. Here immunoSEQ multiplex PCR was the method, and the copy in TCRdb shows in-frame clones only, minus some. The sample lists roughly 260,000 clones, 84% occurring once. Source material: PBMCs. Every receptor here comes from a woman aged 40 to 50 in good health and CMV-seropositive.

The chain couples TRBV2 to TRBJ1-2, with D possibly TRBD1 on 6 matching bases. Germline V gene data show CDR1 as SNHLY and CDR2 as FYNNEI. The CDR3 extends over 12 amino acids. Deletions cut 5 bases from V and 4 bases from J, with 8 bases between. The CDR3 DNA is TGTGCCAGCAGTATACAGGGCTATGGCTACACCTTC. This codes for CASSIQGYGYTF.

This chain joins TRBV10-3 and TRBJ1-1; TRBD1 agrees at 11 bases. Germline trimming cut 10 bases from V and 3 bases from J; bases unmatched to any gene: 13. The length of the CDR3 is 16 residues. Germline V CDR1 and CDR2: ENHRY, SYGVKD. The CDR3 protein is CATTDRGLKGDTEAFF. The CDR3 nucleotides read TGTGCCACCACGGACAGGGGGCTCAAGGGAGACACTGAAGCTTTCTTT.

This clone is a singleton in its sample. V gene TRBV19 combines with J gene TRBJ2-2, with D tentatively TRBD1 (7 bases). In germline, CDR1 is LNHDA, CDR2 SQIVND (reference sequence). The CDR3 length is 14 residues. V was clipped by 5 bases and J by 3 bases, with 10 bases between them. CDR3 sequence (DNA): TGTGCCAGTAGTCTCAGGGGGGACACCGGGGAGCTGTTTTTT. This translates into CASSLRGDTGELFF.

This clone was seen just once. This CDR3 reads CASSFSGRNPYNEQFF. The CDR3 DNA reads TGTGCCAGCAGTTTTAGCGGGAGGAACCCCTACAATGAGCAGTTCTTC. The chain joins TRBV28 to TRBJ2-1, with 10 bases identical to TRBD2. The trim removed 3 bases at V and 2 bases at J, leaving 4 bases unmatched. CDR3 length equals 16 residues. CDR1 and CDR2 from the germline V gene are MDHEN and SYDVKM.

The chain employs TRBV11-3 and TRBJ2-3, with 8 bases lining up with TRBD2. The CDR3 length is 14 residues. Germline CDR1 SGHNT, CDR2 YENEEA. The J segment lost 0 bases and the V segment lost 7 bases, leaving 3 bases of the junction unmatched. The DNA for the CDR3 is TGTGCCAGCAAGCCTAGCGGGAGCACAGATACGCAGTATTTT. It specifies CASKPSGSTDTQYF. The whole variable domain, remainder taken from reference TRBV11-3 and TRBJ2-3, is EAGVVQSPRYKIIEKKQPVAFWCNPISGHNTLYWYLQNLGQGPELLIRYENEEAVDDSQLPKDRFSAERLKGVDSTLKIQPAELGDSAVYLCASKPSGSTDTQYFGPGTRLTVL.

This chain connects TRBV4-3 to TRBJ2-1; TRBD2 agrees at 11 bases. Germline V gene lookup returns CDR1 LGHNA and CDR2 YSLEER. Unmatched junction bases numbered 9, after V lost 3 bases and J lost 8 bases. The CDR3 totals 16 residues. The CDR3 loop is CASSHDSSGRADEQFF. The CDR3 DNA follows: TGCGCCAGCAGCCACGATAGTAGCGGGAGGGCCGATGAGCAGTTCTTC.

The CDR3 nucleotides read TGTGCCAGCAGACTGACAGGGGAGGATGGCTACACCTTC. Translated: CASRLTGEDGYTF. V gene TRBV6-1 combines with J gene TRBJ1-2; 8 bases are a match to TRBD1. V shed 6 bases and J 6 bases; nucleotides not matched to a gene: 6. Per the germline V gene, CDR1 is MNHNS and CDR2 is SASEGT. The CDR3 sequence is 13 residues long.

V is TRBV19 and J is TRBJ1-5; 7 nucleotides align to TRBD1. V shed 1 base and J 3 bases; nucleotides not matched to a gene: 3. Germline CDR1 is LNHDA and CDR2 is SQIVND (reference sequence). The CDR3 covers 15 residues. CDR3 in DNA: TGTGCCAGTAGTATAGCCAGGGGGAACAATCAGCCCCAGCATTTT. Protein product: CASSIARGNNQPQHF.

The chain has TRBV28 and TRBJ1-2; TRBD1 matches at 8 bases. This CDR3 spans 15 amino acids. V gave up 2 bases and J gave up 7 bases; unmatched junction bases: 9. Germline V gives CDR1 MDHEN, CDR2 SYDVKM. The CDR3 sequence: CASSLIFQGAAGYTF. The CDR3, as DNA: TGTGCCAGCAGTTTAATTTTCCAGGGGGCCGCTGGCTACACCTTC.

The CDR3 loop is CASSLAGGRTDTQYF. The CDR3 coding sequence is TGTGCCAGCAGTTTAGCGGGAGGCCGCACAGATACGCAGTATTTT. This chain connects TRBV27 to TRBJ2-3; 8 nucleotides align to TRBD2. CDR3 length: 15 amino acids. The V segment lost 2 bases and the J segment 1 base; nucleotides outside the gene matches: 2. Germline values: CDR1 MNHEY, CDR2 SMNVEV (reference sequence).

V gene TRBV19 combines with J gene TRBJ2-1; 9 bases align to TRBD2. J was trimmed by 4 bases and V by 3 bases; bases with no gene match: 4. The CDR3 has 15 amino acids. Germline V CDR1 and CDR2: LNHDA, SQIVND (reference sequence). The CDR3 loop is CASSILSGRYNEQFF. In DNA form, the CDR3 reads TGTGCCAGTAGTATTCTTAGCGGGAGATACAATGAGCAGTTCTTC.

This rearrangement joins TRBV9 to TRBJ2-3, with 7 bases that match TRBD2. V was pared by 0 bases and J by 1 base, with 8 bases of the junction left unmatched. Germline V gene data show CDR1 as SGDLS and CDR2 as YYNGEE. The CDR3 runs 17 residues. For the CDR3, the DNA is TGTGCCAGCAGCGTAGAAGGGACTACTTGGGGCACAGATACGCAGTATTTT. The encoded protein is CASSVEGTTWGTDTQYF. The whole variable domain, remainder taken from reference TRBV9 and TRBJ2-3, is DSGVTQTPKHLITATGQRVTLRCSPRSGDLSVYWYQQSLDQGLQFLIQYYNGEERAKGNILERFSAQQFPDLHSELNLSSLELGDSALYFCASSVEGTTWGTDTQYFGPGTRLTVL.

The V call is TRBV7-2, the J call TRBJ1-1; 9 bases fit TRBD1. This CDR3 has 15 amino acids. The ends lost 4 bases at V and 5 bases at J; junction bases unmatched: 8. Germline loops: CDR1 SGHTA, CDR2 FQGNSA. CDR3 in DNA: TGTGCCAGCAGCTCACAGGGGGCTAAAGTTACTGAAGCTTTCTTT. Its translation is CASSSQGAKVTEAFF.

The chain has TRBV6-6 and TRBJ2-4; D is uncertain. V lost 0 bases and J lost 2, with 11 bases in between. This CDR3 is built from 16 residues. Germline V gene data show CDR1 as MNHNY and CDR2 as SVGAGI (reference sequence). CDR3 DNA: TGTGCCAGCAGTTACTCACTGGGCCTAACCAAAAACATTCAGTACTTC. This translates into CASSYSLGLTKNIQYF.

The rearrangement links TRBV7-9 to TRBJ2-7; 12 bases are shared with TRBD1. CDR1 is SEHNR and CDR2 is FQNEAQ in the germline V gene (reference sequence). V lost 1 base to trimming and J lost 3 bases; unmatched junction nucleotides: 4. The CDR3 covers 16 residues. Here the CDR3 DNA reads TGTGCCAGCAGCTTAGAAGGGACAGGGGGCGGCTACGAGCAGTACTTC. Translation gives CASSLEGTGGGYEQYF. The entire variable domain, with the rest obtained from reference TRBV7-9 and TRBJ2-7, is as follows: DTGVSQNPRHKITKRGQNVTFRCDPISEHNRLYWYRQTLGQGPEFLTYFQNEAQLEKSRLLSDRFSAERPKGSFSTLEIQRTEQGDSAMYLCASSLEGTGGGYEQYFGPGTRLTVT.

This chain joins TRBV6-1 and TRBJ1-1; D uncertain. Germline assignment: CDR1 MNHNS and CDR2 SASEGT. This CDR3 contains 16 residues. The germline V and J ends were trimmed by 4 bases and 4 bases, with 19 bases remaining between them. The CDR3 protein is CASSGRAGSWGTEAFF. The DNA for the CDR3 is TGTGCCAGCAGTGGCCGGGCGGGTTCATGGGGCACTGAAGCTTTCTTT.

The J gene is TRBJ2-5, the V gene TRBV11-1; 8 bases agree with TRBD1. The CDR3 length is 14 residues. V lost 6 bases, J lost 5 bases, and 8 bases stayed unmatched. CDR1 is SGHAT, CDR2 FQDESV, per germline (reference sequence). CDR3 bases: TGTGCCAGCAGAACAGACAGGGGCGGTGAGACCCAGTACTTC. Residues: CASRTDRGGETQYF.